This T cell receptor beta chain was sequenced during a study of Graves' ophthalmopathy and Graves' hyperthyroidism listed by TCRdb under 2018. For context, the study as a whole: Peripheral blood was collected before any treatment was given, at the time of initial diagnosis. To tell Graves' ophthalmopathy apart from Graves' hyperthyroidism, and to predict which patients would progress to ophthalmopathy, the study relied on TCR beta repertoire signatures. In total, 135 blood samples were TCR-sequenced: 40 to 45 ophthalmopathy, some 75 hyperthyroidism and around 17 hyperthyroidism-to-ophthalmopathy patients. To explore V-J signatures that separate ophthalmopathy from hyperthyroidism, a discovery set of 95 to 100 patients was enrolled, consisting of 40 to 45 with ophthalmopathy and under 65 with stable hyperthyroidism. An independent validation cohort comprised 18 to 20 hyperthyroidism patients and about 16 patients who later progressed from hyperthyroidism to ophthalmopathy. T-cell repertoires of thyroid tissue and blood were compared in over 5 hyperthyroidism patients. After sampling, hyperthyroidism patients received methimazole starting at 30 mg daily, and ophthalmopathy patients received high-dose intravenous methylprednisolone. The roughly 90 discovery patients were divided at random into training and test sets in a 7:3 ratio.

Ophthalmopathy patients had moderately to severely active disease, Clinical Activity Score of at least 3, NOSPECS grade of at least 4, and disease duration under 3 months. Patients with other autoimmune diseases, uncontrolled infections, pregnancy or lactation were excluded from the study. Clinical symptoms, serum thyroxine, TRAb, thyroid ultrasound and orbital computed tomography were used for diagnosis. PBMCs were isolated from 10 ml of fresh peripheral blood by Ficoll-Paque density gradient centrifugation. Total RNA was extracted with Trizol reagent and quality-checked on an Agilent 2100 Bioanalyzer. For repertoire sequencing, the TCR beta CDR3 regions were amplified from RNA transcripts. The first round was an RT-PCR using HTBI primers with the Qiagen OneStep RT-PCR kit, and this first round was followed by a second-round multiplex PCR, then size selection and purification. Libraries were sequenced on an Illumina HiSeq2000 using paired-end 100 bp reads. Processing in the source paper ran as follows. SOAPnuke was used to process the reads, throwing out any read that had adapters, had uncalled bases, had a mean Phred below 15, or lacked an exact constant-primer or identifier match. High-quality paired reads were merged with COPE v1.2.5. Each unique nucleotide sequence was defined as a clonotype, and clonotypes were aligned to IMGT TRB V, D and J references with MiTCR v1.1. The analysis was limited to V-J combinations with a frequency above 0.0001, which together covered 99.2% of repertoires. A TCR clonal expansion and chaos score per V-J combination was defined as the ratio of F50 clonal expansion to chaos observed in the TCRdist matrix. Features were reduced by Welch's t-statistics and random forest to more than 10 V-J combinations, which fed a naive Bayes classifier. The Morisita-Horn index was used to measure how similar the thyroid and blood repertoires were. TCRdb reprocessed the public reads (quality trimming at Q25 with fastp, clone calling with MiXCR) and kept in-frame beta chains. Every distinct CDR3 protein forms one entry, paired with its most common genes and DNA. These V and J calls derive from TCRdb rather than the authors' analysis. This sample is represented by approximately 460,000 distinct CDR3 sequences; about 15% of them were singletons. Jointly, the top ten make up more than 8.5% of the sample.

The full study reports these points: Among expanded thyroid clonotypes with frequency above 0.001, most also showed up in blood, which suggests that blood repertoires may reflect the thyroid immune response. Ophthalmopathy was separated from stable hyperthyroidism by the 13-signature model with roughly 90% sensitivity and 81% to 83% specificity in cross-validation and with 80%/75% in the test set. In validation, the model predicted ophthalmopathy progression with about 71% sensitivity and 72% to 80% specificity; about a dozen predicted patients were CT-confirmed with GO in a median of approximately 6.5 months. Sample size was not predetermined statistically, and investigators were not blinded to group allocation.

Ten or more counts support this clonotype. The antigen it binds to is not known. The record has no base qualities; no much larger clone is one base away. The material sequenced was blood. The clonotype originates from a woman in her thirties with Graves' ophthalmopathy. Donor details come from another sample of the same person, matched by shared clones.

CDR3 loop: CSAMKSGTVGIQYF. The bases read TGCAGTGCTATGAAATCCGGGACAGTAGGCATTCAGTACTTC. This sequence uses TRBV20-1 and TRBJ2-4; 7 junctional bases match TRBD1. The CDR3, cysteine through phenylalanine, is 14 amino acids long. Just CDR3 DNA is preserved here, 42 bases in frame from base 1. CDR1 DFQATT and CDR2 SNEGSKA were looked up in the germline V gene (reference sequence). After removal of 4 bases from V and 9 bases from J, the junction retains 12 bases not matched to a gene.